The 2 T cell receptor beta chains listed next were all sequenced from one sample in a study of blood T cell repertoires in COVID-19 (TCRdb year 2020). The library was made by the immunoSEQ multiplex PCR assay. The table comes from immuneACCESS by way of TCRdb, which keeps in-frame sequences with V and J called. Part of the clones is missing from these tables; in studies checked, under half for an unresolved V gene and the rest for unknown reasons. This sample is represented by about 180,000 clones; approximately 83% of them were singletons. Over 9.5% of the sample goes to the ten largest clones. Source material: peripheral blood. The receptors stem from a human donor with active or convalescent COVID-19. The donor label of this sample is uncertain.

This clone was seen a few times. The V and J genes are TRBV11-3 and TRBJ1-2; D is uncertain. Trimming stripped 3 bases from V and 4 bases from J, with 12 bases between. The CDR3 sequence is 14 residues long. Germline loops: CDR1 SGHNT, CDR2 YENEEA. The CDR3 spells CASSFNPEGYGYTF. Here the CDR3 DNA reads TGTGCCAGCAGCTTTAACCCCGAGGGCTATGGCTACACCTTC.

The chain employs TRBV3-1 (or the pseudogene TRBV3-2) and TRBJ2-3; 11 bases map to TRBD2. With 4 bases clipped from V and 6 bases from J, the junction kept 12 bases outside the gene matches. CDR1 is LGHDT and CDR2 is YNNKEL in the germline V gene (reference sequence). The CDR3 is 17 amino acids. The CDR3 region is CASSPRIAGGLGDTQYF. The CDR3 DNA is TGTGCCAGCAGCCCGCGCATAGCGGGAGGGCTTGGGGATACGCAGTATTTT.